These 6 T cell receptor beta chains originate from one sample sequenced in a study of T cells in Graves' hyperthyroidism and ophthalmopathy. RNA transcripts were the template for amplifying TCR beta CDR3 regions. HTBI primers drove first-round RT-PCR of the TCR CDR3. TCRdb independently ran MiXCR on the multiplex PCR reads; one entry per CDR3 protein. The sample contains 500,000 to 600,000 distinct CDR3 sequences, about 45% of which appear only once. The sample taken for sequencing was peripheral blood or thyroid tissue (not recorded which). The receptors here all came from a woman between 18 and 30 years old with Graves' hyperthyroidism.

Concerning this clonotype itself: The germline gene is not matched at one end of the junction; a read error may be the cause. V gene TRBV2 combines with J gene TRBJ1-1; TRBD1 is a possible D gene (5 bases). In germline, CDR1 is SNHLY, CDR2 FYNNEI. This CDR3 comprises 13 residues. DNA of the CDR3: TGTGCCAGCAGAGACAGAGTGAACACTGGAGCTTTCTTT. Amino acids: CASRDRVNTGAFF.

This clonotype showed up many times. The chain recombines TRBV27 with TRBJ1-2; 8 bases map to TRBD1. The CDR3 totals 14 residues. Germline lookup yields CDR1 MNHEY and CDR2 SMNVEV (reference sequence). Trimming at V came to 5 bases and at J to 4 bases, leaving 6 bases not matched to a gene. CDR3 amino acids: CASSPRGLGYGYTF. The CDR3 DNA is TGTGCCAGCAGTCCCAGGGGGCTGGGCTATGGCTACACCTTC.

In this sample, this clonotype turned up many times. The rearrangement uses TRBV15 and TRBJ2-6, with D tentatively TRBD1 (6 bases). V was shortened by 1 base and J by 0 bases, with 13 bases between the two germline ends. The CDR3 is 18 amino acids. From germline, CDR1 is LNHNV and CDR2 YYDKDF (reference sequence). The CDR3 spells CATSRGPDRYSGANVLTF. The CDR3 nucleotides read TGTGCCACCAGCAGAGGGCCCGACAGGTACTCTGGGGCCAACGTCCTGACTTTC.

This clonotype was seen many times. The rearrangement uses TRBV12-3 or TRBV12-4 and TRBJ1-2; D remains ambiguous. The V end was cut by 5 bases, the J end by 7 bases, with 11 bases between. The CDR3 is 12 amino acids. The CDR3 sequence: CASSTKTGGYTF. In DNA, the CDR3 is TGTGCCAGCAGTACAAAGACGGGTGGCTACACCTTC.

The chain employs TRBV29-1 and TRBJ2-2; TRBD2 aligns across 9 bases. The V and J ends lost 1 base and 5 bases, in that order; junction bases with no gene match: 2. Per the germline V gene, CDR1 is SQVTM and CDR2 is ANQGSEA. The CDR3 runs to 14 residues. CDR3 coding DNA: TGCAGCGTTGAAGGGGGACTAGCAACCGGGGAGCTGTTTTTT. Protein sequence: CSVEGGLATGELFF.

This clonotype has ten or more counts. CDR3 coding DNA: TGTGCCAGCAGCTTAGACCGGGGAGGGGACGAAAAACTGTTTTTT. It is translated as CASSLDRGGDEKLFF. The V gene is TRBV11-2, the J gene TRBJ1-4; tentatively, D is TRBD1 (5 bases). V shed 0 bases and J shed 8 bases, with 13 bases lying between them. The germline gives CDR1 SGHAT, CDR2 FQNNGV. The CDR3 runs to 15 residues.